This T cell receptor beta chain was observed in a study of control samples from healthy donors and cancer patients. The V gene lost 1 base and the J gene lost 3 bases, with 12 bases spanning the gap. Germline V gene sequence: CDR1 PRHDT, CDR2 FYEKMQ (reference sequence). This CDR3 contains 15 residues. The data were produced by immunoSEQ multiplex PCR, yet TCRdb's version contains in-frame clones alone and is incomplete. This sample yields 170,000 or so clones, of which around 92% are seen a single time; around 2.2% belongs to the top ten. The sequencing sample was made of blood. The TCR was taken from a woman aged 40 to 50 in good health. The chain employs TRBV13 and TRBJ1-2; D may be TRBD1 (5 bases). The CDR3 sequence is CASSLARAHDYGYTF. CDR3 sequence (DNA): TGTGCCAGCAGCTTAGCCAGGGCCCACGACTATGGCTACACCTTC.